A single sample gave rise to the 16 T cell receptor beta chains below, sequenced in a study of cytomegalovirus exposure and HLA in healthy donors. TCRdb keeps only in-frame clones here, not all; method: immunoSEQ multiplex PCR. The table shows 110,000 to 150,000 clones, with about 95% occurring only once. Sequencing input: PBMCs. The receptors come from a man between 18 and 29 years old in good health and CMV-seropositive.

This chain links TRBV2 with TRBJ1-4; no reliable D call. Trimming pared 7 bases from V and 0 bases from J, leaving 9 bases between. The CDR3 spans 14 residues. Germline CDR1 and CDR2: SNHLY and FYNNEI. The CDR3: CASNLLATNEKLFF. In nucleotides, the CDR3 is TGTGCCAGCAATCTTCTCGCAACTAATGAAAAACTGTTTTTT.

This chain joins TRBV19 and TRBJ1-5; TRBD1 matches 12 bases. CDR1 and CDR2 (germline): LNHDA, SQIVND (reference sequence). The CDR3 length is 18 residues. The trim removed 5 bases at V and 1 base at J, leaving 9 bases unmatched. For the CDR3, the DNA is TGTGCCAGTAGTGGACCGGGACAGGGGGCCTTGAGCAATCAGCCCCAGCATTTT. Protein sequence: CASSGPGQGALSNQPQHF.

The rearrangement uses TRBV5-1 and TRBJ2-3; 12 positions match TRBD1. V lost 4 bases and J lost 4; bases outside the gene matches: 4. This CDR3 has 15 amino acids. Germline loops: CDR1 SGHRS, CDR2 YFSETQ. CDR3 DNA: TGCGCCAGCAGCGGGACAGGGGGCTGGGCAGATACGCAGTATTTT. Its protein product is CASSGTGGWADTQYF.

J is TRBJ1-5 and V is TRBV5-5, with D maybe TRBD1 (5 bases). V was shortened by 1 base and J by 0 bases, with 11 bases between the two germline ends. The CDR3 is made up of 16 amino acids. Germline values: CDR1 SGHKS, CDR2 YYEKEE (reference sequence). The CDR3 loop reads CASSLLGGTSNQPQHF. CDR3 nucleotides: TGTGCCAGCAGCTTGTTGGGGGGGACTAGCAATCAGCCCCAGCATTTT. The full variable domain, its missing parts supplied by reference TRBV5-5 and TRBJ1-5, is DAGVTQSPTHLIKTRGQQVTLRCSPISGHKSVSWYQQVLGQGPQFIFQYYEKEERGRGNFPDRFSARQFPNYSSELNVNALLLGDSALYLCASSLLGGTSNQPQHFGDGTRLSIL.

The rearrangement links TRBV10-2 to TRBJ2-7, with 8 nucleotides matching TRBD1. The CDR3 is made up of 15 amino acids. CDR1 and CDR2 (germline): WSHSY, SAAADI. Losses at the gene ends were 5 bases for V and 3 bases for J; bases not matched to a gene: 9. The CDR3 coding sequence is TGCGCCAGCAGTATCACAGGGGGTGAACTCTACGAGCAGTACTTC. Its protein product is CASSITGGELYEQYF.

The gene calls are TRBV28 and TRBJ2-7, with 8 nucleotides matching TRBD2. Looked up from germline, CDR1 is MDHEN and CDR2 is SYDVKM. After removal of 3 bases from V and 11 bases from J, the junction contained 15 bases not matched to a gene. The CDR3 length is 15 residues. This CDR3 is CASSLPNRGGPGEYF. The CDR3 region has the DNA TGTGCCAGCAGTTTGCCCAACCGGGGGGGACCTGGGGAGTACTTC.

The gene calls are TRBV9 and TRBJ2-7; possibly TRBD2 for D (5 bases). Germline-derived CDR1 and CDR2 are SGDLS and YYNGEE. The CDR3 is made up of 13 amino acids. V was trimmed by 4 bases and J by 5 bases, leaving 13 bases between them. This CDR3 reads CASSPHGNNEQYF. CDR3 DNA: TGTGCCAGCAGCCCCCACGGGAACAACGAGCAGTACTTC.

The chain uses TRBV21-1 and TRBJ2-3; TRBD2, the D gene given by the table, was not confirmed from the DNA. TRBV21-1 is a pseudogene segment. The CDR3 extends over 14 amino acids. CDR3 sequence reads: CASSKARITDTQYF. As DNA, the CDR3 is TGTGCCAGCAGCAAAGCCCGTATCACAGATACGCAGTATTTT.

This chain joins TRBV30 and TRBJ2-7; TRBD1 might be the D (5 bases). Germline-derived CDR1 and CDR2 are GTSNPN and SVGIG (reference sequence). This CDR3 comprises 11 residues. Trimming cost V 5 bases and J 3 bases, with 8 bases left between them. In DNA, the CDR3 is TGTGCCTGGGCGGACATCTACGAGCAGTACTTC. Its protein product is CAWADIYEQYF.

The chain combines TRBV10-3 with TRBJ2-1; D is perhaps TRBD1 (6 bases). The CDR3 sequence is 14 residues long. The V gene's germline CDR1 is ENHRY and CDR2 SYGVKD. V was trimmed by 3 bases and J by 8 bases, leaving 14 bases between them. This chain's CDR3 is CAISDRGEYYEQFF. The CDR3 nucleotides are TGTGCCATCAGTGACAGGGGAGAATATTATGAGCAGTTCTTC.

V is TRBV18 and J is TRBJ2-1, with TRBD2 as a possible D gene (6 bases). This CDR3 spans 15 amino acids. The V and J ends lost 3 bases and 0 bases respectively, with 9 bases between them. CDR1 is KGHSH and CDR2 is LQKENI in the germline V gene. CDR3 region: CASSPSGSSYNEQFF. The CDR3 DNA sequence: TGTGCCAGCTCACCTAGCGGAAGCTCCTACAATGAGCAGTTCTTC.

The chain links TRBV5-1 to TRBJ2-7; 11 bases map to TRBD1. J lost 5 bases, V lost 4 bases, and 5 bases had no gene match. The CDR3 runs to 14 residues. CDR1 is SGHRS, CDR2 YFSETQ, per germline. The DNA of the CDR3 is TGCGCCAGCAGCGCCGGGACAGGGGGAGACGAGCAGTACTTC. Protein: CASSAGTGGDEQYF.

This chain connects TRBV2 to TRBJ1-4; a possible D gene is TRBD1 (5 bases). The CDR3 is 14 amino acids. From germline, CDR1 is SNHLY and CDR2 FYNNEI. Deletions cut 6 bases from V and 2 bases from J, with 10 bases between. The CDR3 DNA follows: TGTGCCAGCAGGGTCGGGGGGACTAATGAAAAACTGTTTTTT. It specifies CASRVGGTNEKLFF.

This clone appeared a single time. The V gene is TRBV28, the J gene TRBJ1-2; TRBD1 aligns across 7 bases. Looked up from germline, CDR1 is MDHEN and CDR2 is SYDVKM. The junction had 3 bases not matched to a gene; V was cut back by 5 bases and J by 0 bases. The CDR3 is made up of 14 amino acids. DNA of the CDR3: TGTGCCAGCAGTCAACAGGGGCCTAACTATGGCTACACCTTC. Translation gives CASSQQGPNYGYTF.

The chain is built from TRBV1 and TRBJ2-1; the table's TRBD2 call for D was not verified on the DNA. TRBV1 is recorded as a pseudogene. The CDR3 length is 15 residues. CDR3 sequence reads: CTSSQTLAGVQEQFF. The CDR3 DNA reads TGCACCAGCAGCCAAACACTAGCGGGAGTTCAAGAGCAGTTCTTC.

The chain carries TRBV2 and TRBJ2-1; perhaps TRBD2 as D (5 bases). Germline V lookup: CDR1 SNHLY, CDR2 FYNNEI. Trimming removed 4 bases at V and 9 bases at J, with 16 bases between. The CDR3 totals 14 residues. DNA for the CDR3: TGTGCCAGCAGTGCGGTCGCGGCGGGTGGTGAGCAGTTCTTC. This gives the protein CASSAVAAGGEQFF.